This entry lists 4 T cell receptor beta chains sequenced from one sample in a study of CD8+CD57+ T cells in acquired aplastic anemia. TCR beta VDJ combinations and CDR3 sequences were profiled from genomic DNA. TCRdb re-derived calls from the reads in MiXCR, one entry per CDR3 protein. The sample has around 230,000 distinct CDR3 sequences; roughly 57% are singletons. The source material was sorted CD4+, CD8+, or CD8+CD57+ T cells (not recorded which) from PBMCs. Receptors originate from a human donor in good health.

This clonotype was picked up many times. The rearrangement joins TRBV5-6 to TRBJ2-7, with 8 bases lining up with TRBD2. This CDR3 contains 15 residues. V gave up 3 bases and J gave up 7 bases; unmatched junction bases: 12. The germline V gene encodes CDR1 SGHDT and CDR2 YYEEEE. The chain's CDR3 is CASSSTRGGPGEQYF. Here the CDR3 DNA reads TGTGCCAGCAGCTCTACCCGGGGGGGCCCGGGGGAGCAGTACTTC. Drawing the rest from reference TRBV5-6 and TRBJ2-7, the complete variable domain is DAGVTQSPTHLIKTRGQQVTLRCSPKSGHDTVSWYQQALGQGPQFIFQYYEEEERQRGNFPDRFSGHQFPNYSSELNVNALLLGDSALYLCASSSTRGGPGEQYFGPGTRLTVT.

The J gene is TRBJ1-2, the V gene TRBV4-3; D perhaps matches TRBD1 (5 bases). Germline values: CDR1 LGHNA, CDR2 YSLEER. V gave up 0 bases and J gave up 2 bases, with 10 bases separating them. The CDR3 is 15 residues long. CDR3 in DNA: TGCGCCAGCAGCCAAGATGGGGGGGAAAACTATGGCTACACCTTC. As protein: CASSQDGGENYGYTF.

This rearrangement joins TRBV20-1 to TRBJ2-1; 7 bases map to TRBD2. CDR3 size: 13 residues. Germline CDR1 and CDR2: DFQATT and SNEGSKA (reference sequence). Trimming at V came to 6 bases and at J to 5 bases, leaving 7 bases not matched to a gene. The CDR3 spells CSAPGGGDNEQFF. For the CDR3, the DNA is TGCAGTGCCCCTGGGGGGGGGGACAATGAGCAGTTCTTC.

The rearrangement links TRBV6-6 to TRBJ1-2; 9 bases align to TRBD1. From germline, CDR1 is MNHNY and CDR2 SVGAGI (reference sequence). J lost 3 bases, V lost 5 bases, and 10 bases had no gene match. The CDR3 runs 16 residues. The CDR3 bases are TGTGCCAGCAGTAAGCGGACAGGGGTGGAGGACTATGGCTACACCTTC. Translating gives CASSKRTGVEDYGYTF.